The rows below give T cell receptor beta chains drawn from one sample of a study of Graves' ophthalmopathy and Graves' hyperthyroidism. TCRdb ran MiXCR on the multiplex PCR reads and lists one entry per CDR3 protein. The sample gives 200,000 to 300,000 distinct CDR3 sequences, around 50% of which show up once; over 40% is in the top ten. The sample comprised peripheral blood. All receptors derive from an adult man with Graves' ophthalmopathy. Each CDR3 is given with its conserved first and last residue. D genes are given only for firm matches.

j_call,d_call,v_call,cdr3_aa
TRBJ1-2,TRBD1,TRBV2,CASTGTDHNSYGYTF
TRBJ2-7,-,TRBV2,CASSEPPRYEQYF
TRBJ2-5,TRBD1,TRBV7-8,CASSWGQGAETQYF
TRBJ2-6,-,TRBV2,CASTLLGEPSGANVLTF
TRBJ1-1,-,TRBV7-9,CASRQKSGTEAFF
TRBJ2-5,-,TRBV28,CASSASLGEYQETQYF
TRBJ1-4,-,TRBV2,CASSLSPAPGANEKLFF
TRBJ1-4,-,TRBV18,CASSPSSGREKLFF
TRBJ1-1,TRBD1,TRBV13,CASSLGQGENTEAFF
TRBJ2-7,-,TRBV13,CASSLRQGRGTYEQYF
TRBJ2-7,TRBD1,TRBV28,CASSLPGQGAGEQYF
TRBJ1-1,-,TRBV9,CASGGGQCQFEAFF